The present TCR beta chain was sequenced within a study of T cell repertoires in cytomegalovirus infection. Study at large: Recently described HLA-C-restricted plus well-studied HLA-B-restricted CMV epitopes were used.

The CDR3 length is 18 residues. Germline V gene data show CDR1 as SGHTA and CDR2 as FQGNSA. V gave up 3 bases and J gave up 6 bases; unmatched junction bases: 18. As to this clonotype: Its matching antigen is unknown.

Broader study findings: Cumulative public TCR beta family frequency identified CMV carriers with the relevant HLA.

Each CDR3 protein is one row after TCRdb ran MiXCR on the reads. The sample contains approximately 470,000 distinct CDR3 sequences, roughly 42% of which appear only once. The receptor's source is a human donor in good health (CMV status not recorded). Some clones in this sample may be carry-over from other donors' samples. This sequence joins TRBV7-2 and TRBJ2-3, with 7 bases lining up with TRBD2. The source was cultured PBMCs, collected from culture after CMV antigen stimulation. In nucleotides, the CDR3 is TGTGCCAGCAGCTTCGCCTTTCCGACTAGCCGAAAAAGGGATACGCAGTATTTT. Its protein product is CASSFAFPTSRKRDTQYF. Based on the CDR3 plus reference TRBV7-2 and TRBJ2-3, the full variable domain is GAGVSQSPSNKVTEKGKDVELRCDPISGHTALYWYRQSLGQGLEFLIYFQGNSAPDKSGLPSDRFSAERTGGSVSTLTIQRTQQEDSAVYLCASSFAFPTSRKRDTQYFGPGTRLTVL.